These 30 T cell receptor beta chains came from one sample sequenced in a study of OX40 agonist ivuxolimab in advanced cancers. Here immunoSEQ multiplex PCR was the method, and the copy in TCRdb shows in-frame clones only, minus some. The data show nearly 95,000 clones, around 94% seen once. The sample in question was CD4+ or CD8+ T cells sorted from blood, obtained in a trial of the OX40 agonist ivuxolimab. The receptors shown here come from an adult with an advanced solid tumor such as melanoma, head and neck, liver or kidney cancer.

The chain employs TRBV27 and TRBJ1-5; a weak D match, TRBD1 (5 bases). This CDR3 comprises 17 residues. The ends were cut back, 5 bases at V and 0 bases at J, with 17 bases in the middle. Germline V lookup: CDR1 MNHEY, CDR2 SMNVEV (reference sequence). CDR3 amino acids: CASSPRQTIYSNQPQHF. The CDR3 DNA sequence: TGTGCCAGCAGTCCCCGACAGACTATTTATAGCAATCAGCCCCAGCATTTT.

This clone was detected only once. The V and J genes are TRBV18 and TRBJ2-1, with 7 bases aligning to TRBD1. V lost 4 bases to trimming and J lost 2 bases; unmatched junction nucleotides: 5. There are 15 residues in the CDR3. Germline V lookup: CDR1 KGHSH, CDR2 LQKENI. The CDR3 region has the DNA TGTGCCAGCTCACTGGACAGGTCAGCCTACAATGAGCAGTTCTTC. Translated: CASSLDRSAYNEQFF.

This chain joins TRBV11-2 and TRBJ1-1; D is perhaps TRBD1 (6 bases). V lost 9 bases and J 4 bases, leaving 24 bases between the germline ends. Germline CDR1 is SGHAT and CDR2 is FQNNGV. This CDR3 has 16 residues. In DNA form, the CDR3 reads TGTGCCAGTATCCCCGTGGGGAAACAGGGCGGCACTGAAGCTTTCTTT. Its protein is CASIPVGKQGGTEAFF.

The V gene is TRBV13, the J gene TRBJ2-1; D is perhaps TRBD2 (5 bases). The length of the CDR3 is 14 residues. Germline V gene data show CDR1 as PRHDT and CDR2 as FYEKMQ (reference sequence). V was cut by 4 bases and J by 8 bases, with 15 bases left in between. CDR3 sequence (DNA): TGTGCCAGCAGCTCCCGCCCCGGGCGGGATGAGCAGTTCTTC. Residues: CASSSRPGRDEQFF.

This clone was recorded once. The chain uses TRBV6-1 and TRBJ1-1; D unresolved. The length of the CDR3 is 11 residues. The V end was cut by 7 bases, the J end by 1 base, with 4 bases between. Germline CDR1 is MNHNS and CDR2 is SASEGT. Written as DNA, the CDR3 is TGTGCCAGCACCACGAACACTGAAGCTTTCTTT. It translates to CASTTNTEAFF.

V gene TRBV4-3 combines with J gene TRBJ2-1, with D perhaps TRBD1 or TRBD2 (5 bases each). V was trimmed by 0 bases and J by 7 bases, leaving 13 bases between them. Germline loops: CDR1 LGHNA, CDR2 YSLEER. This CDR3 contains 15 residues. For the CDR3, the DNA is TGCGCCAGCAGCCAAGACCCGGGACGCCTGAATGAGCAGTTCTTC. Encoded protein: CASSQDPGRLNEQFF.

The chain employs TRBV19 and TRBJ2-7, with D maybe TRBD2 (5 bases). Germline-derived CDR1 and CDR2 are LNHDA and SQIVND (reference sequence). Trimming cost V 5 bases and J 1 base, with 9 bases left between them. There are 13 residues in the CDR3. Here the CDR3 DNA reads TGTGCCAGTAGTCCCCGGGATTCCTACGAGCAGTACTTC. Its translation: CASSPRDSYEQYF.

This rearrangement joins TRBV7-2 to TRBJ2-2; TRBD2 aligns across 7 bases. Germline assignment: CDR1 SGHTA and CDR2 FQGNSA. V lost 6 bases and J lost 5; bases outside the gene matches: 6. CDR3 length equals 14 residues. CDR3 protein: CASRATSVTGELFF. The CDR3 DNA follows: TGTGCCAGCAGGGCTACTAGCGTTACCGGGGAGCTGTTTTTT.

The rearrangement joins TRBV6-5 to TRBJ2-3; TRBD2 matches at 10 bases. V trimming: 5 bases; J trimming: 5 bases; junction bases outside the gene matches: 7. Germline V CDR1 and CDR2: MNHEY, SVGAGI. This CDR3 region has 15 residues. This CDR3 reads CASSQSGGAGDTQYF. CDR3 nucleotides: TGTGCCAGCAGTCAGAGCGGGGGGGCCGGAGATACGCAGTATTTT.

The CDR3 protein is CATSSYGEGPGNEQFF. In nucleotides, the CDR3 is TGTGCCACCAGCAGTTATGGGGAGGGTCCGGGGAATGAGCAGTTCTTC. V gene TRBV15 combines with J gene TRBJ2-1; 7 bases fit TRBD2. CDR1 is LNHNV, CDR2 YYDKDF, per germline (reference sequence). The J segment lost 7 bases and the V segment lost 3 bases, leaving 12 bases of the junction unmatched. The CDR3 consists of 16 residues.

The gene calls are TRBV12-5 and TRBJ2-7; 9 bases are a match to TRBD1. Trimming took 2 bases from V and 6 from J; bases not matched to a gene: 5. The CDR3 extends over 14 amino acids. Looked up from germline, CDR1 is LGHNT and CDR2 is FRNRAP. The CDR3 sequence: CASGLTGTGLEQYF. The DNA for the CDR3 is TGTGCTAGTGGTTTGACCGGGACAGGGCTCGAGCAGTACTTC.

The chain combines TRBV7-2 with TRBJ1-4; D is uncertain. Germline V CDR1 and CDR2: SGHTA, FQGNSA. There are 13 residues in the CDR3. Trimming shortened V by 2 bases and J by 6 bases, and 7 bases separated the two germline ends. CDR3 sequence: CASSLYLYEKLFF. CDR3 DNA: TGTGCCAGCAGCTTATATCTCTATGAAAAACTGTTTTTT.

The chain couples TRBV28 to TRBJ1-6; D not certain. This CDR3 has 14 residues. Germline loops: CDR1 MDHEN, CDR2 SYDVKM. The germline V and J ends were trimmed by 6 bases and 5 bases, with 11 bases remaining between them. The chain's CDR3 is CASRPARDNSPLHF. CDR3 DNA sequence: TGTGCCAGCAGGCCTGCCCGTGATAATTCACCCCTCCACTTT. The full variable domain, rest sourced from reference TRBV28 and TRBJ1-6, is DVKVTQSSRYLVKRTGEKVFLECVQDMDHENMFWYRQDPGLGLRLIYFSYDVKMKEKGDIPEGYSVSREKKERFSLILESASTNQTSMYLCASRPARDNSPLHFGNGTRLTVT.

The rearrangement uses TRBV4-1 and TRBJ1-5, with D unresolved. The CDR3 contains 14 residues. The V end lost 1 base, the J end lost 0 bases, and 4 bases lay between the germline ends. CDR1 and CDR2 from the germline V gene are MGHRA and YSYEKL. CDR3 in DNA: TGCGCCAGCAGCCAAGGGCTTAGCAATCAGCCCCAGCATTTT. Its translation is CASSQGLSNQPQHF.

This sequence joins TRBV2 and TRBJ2-2; the D gene is possibly TRBD2 (7 bases). The V end was cut by 2 bases, the J end by 4 bases, with 14 bases between. The CDR3 runs 16 residues. Looked up from germline, CDR1 is SNHLY and CDR2 is FYNNEI. The CDR3 here is CASSENRRGPTGELFF. Here the CDR3 DNA reads TGTGCCAGCAGTGAAAATAGGCGGGGGCCCACCGGGGAGCTGTTTTTT.

The V and J genes are TRBV10-2 and TRBJ2-7; 7 bases map to TRBD1. CDR3 length: 15 residues. Germline CDR1 reads WSHSY; CDR2 reads SAAADI. V lost 1 base to trimming and J lost 0 bases; unmatched junction nucleotides: 3. CDR3 sequence reads: CASSELRTGSYEQYF. For the CDR3, the DNA is TGCGCCAGCAGTGAGTTACGGACAGGCTCCTACGAGCAGTACTTC.

The chain combines TRBV11-2 with TRBJ2-2; perhaps TRBD2 as D (6 bases). V was trimmed by 0 bases and J by 3 bases, leaving 14 bases between them. CDR3 length: 17 amino acids. Germline values: CDR1 SGHAT, CDR2 FQNNGV. The CDR3 spells CASSLDPTRRDTGELFF. CDR3 in DNA: TGTGCCAGCAGCTTAGATCCGACTAGGAGAGACACCGGGGAGCTGTTTTTT.

The V call is TRBV9, the J call TRBJ2-7; 7 bases are a match to TRBD2. The CDR3 has 15 amino acids. J lost 0 bases, V lost 3 bases, and 6 bases had no gene match. Germline CDR1 reads SGDLS; CDR2 reads YYNGEE. CDR3 nucleotides: TGTGCCAGCAGCGACGGAGCGGGGAGCTCCTACGAGCAGTACTTC. Its translation is CASSDGAGSSYEQYF. Full variable domain (missing parts from reference TRBV9 and TRBJ2-7): DSGVTQTPKHLITATGQRVTLRCSPRSGDLSVYWYQQSLDQGLQFLIQYYNGEERAKGNILERFSAQQFPDLHSELNLSSLELGDSALYFCASSDGAGSSYEQYFGPGTRLTVT.

The J gene is TRBJ1-6, the V gene TRBV7-2; D call uncertain. V was trimmed by 4 bases and J by 7 bases, leaving 8 bases between them. The germline gives CDR1 SGHTA, CDR2 FQGNSA. The CDR3 contains 13 residues. The CDR3 sequence is CASSSFPNSPLHF. The DNA of the CDR3 is TGTGCCAGCAGCTCATTCCCGAATTCACCCCTCCACTTT. Based on the CDR3 plus reference TRBV7-2 and TRBJ1-6, the full variable domain is GAGVSQSPSNKVTEKGKDVELRCDPISGHTALYWYRQSLGQGLEFLIYFQGNSAPDKSGLPSDRFSAERTGGSVSTLTIQRTQQEDSAVYLCASSSFPNSPLHFGNGTRLTVT.

The J gene is TRBJ2-7, the V gene TRBV13; D remains unclear. CDR1 is PRHDT and CDR2 is FYEKMQ in the germline V gene (reference sequence). The CDR3 totals 14 residues. Trimming removed 5 bases from V and 6 bases from J, with 17 bases in between. The DNA for the CDR3 is TGTGCCAGCAGCCCGTCGATATCGATGGGCGAGCAGTACTTC. As protein: CASSPSISMGEQYF.

The chain links TRBV19 to TRBJ1-1; D unresolved. The CDR3 is 11 amino acids. V lost 7 bases, J lost 1 base, and 4 bases lay in between. CDR1 and CDR2 from the germline V gene are LNHDA and SQIVND (reference sequence). In DNA, the CDR3 is TGTGCCAGTACGGCGAACACTGAAGCTTTCTTT. Protein: CASTANTEAFF.

This sequence joins TRBV30 and TRBJ1-1, with a possible D match to TRBD1 (5 bases). Germline values: CDR1 GTSNPN, CDR2 SVGIG (reference sequence). CDR3 length: 13 residues. Trimming pared 2 bases from V and 10 bases from J, leaving 17 bases between. The CDR3 DNA sequence: TGTGCCTGGAGTCCGGGGGGTAATTTGGGAGCTTTCTTT. Its translation: CAWSPGGNLGAFF.

The J gene is TRBJ2-1, the V gene TRBV7-7; TRBD1 might be the D (5 bases). Germline V CDR1 and CDR2: SSHAT, FNYEAQ (reference sequence). V lost 1 base to trimming and J lost 3 bases, with 7 bases between them. CDR3 length: 14 residues. The CDR3 loop is CASSLGGGYNEQFF. The CDR3 coding sequence is TGTGCCAGCAGCTTAGGGGGCGGCTACAATGAGCAGTTCTTC.

This clone was detected once. J is TRBJ2-7 and V is TRBV4-3; 9 bases map to TRBD1. CDR3 length: 17 residues. The V and J ends lost 0 bases and 1 base, in that order; junction bases with no gene match: 7. Germline assignment: CDR1 LGHNA and CDR2 YSLEER. Here the CDR3 reads CASSQDSLGTGSYEQYF. In nucleotides, the CDR3 is TGCGCCAGCAGCCAAGATTCTCTCGGGACAGGGTCCTACGAGCAGTACTTC.

This clone is a singleton in its sample. The chain couples TRBV21-1 to TRBJ2-1; no DNA check was done on the table's D call, TRBD2. TRBV21-1 is an annotated pseudogene. This CDR3 region has 11 residues. CDR3 protein: CASLGNNEQFF. CDR3 sequence (DNA): TGTGCCAGCCTCGGGAACAATGAGCAGTTCTTC.

The rearrangement links TRBV30 to TRBJ2-7, with TRBD1 identical over 11 bases. CDR1 is GTSNPN and CDR2 is SVGIG in the germline V gene (reference sequence). The CDR3 length is 14 residues. The ends lost 1 base at V and 4 bases at J; junction bases unmatched: 3. The CDR3 DNA sequence: TGTGCCTGGAGTGACCGGGACAGGGGGTACGAGCAGTACTTC. Translating it yields CAWSDRDRGYEQYF.

The J gene is TRBJ2-2, the V gene TRBV13; the D is unclear. V lost 5 bases, J lost 6 bases, and 7 bases lay in between. CDR1 and CDR2 from the germline V gene are PRHDT and FYEKMQ (reference sequence). CDR3 length equals 12 residues. CDR3 sequence reads: CASSRRSGELFF. The CDR3 region has the DNA TGTGCCAGCAGCCGTAGGTCCGGGGAGCTGTTTTTT. Variable domain in full (rest from reference TRBV13 and TRBJ2-2): AAGVIQSPRHLIKEKRETATLKCYPIPRHDTVYWYQQGPGQDPQFLISFYEKMQSDKGSIPDRFSAQQFSDYHSELNMSSLELGDSALYFCASSRRSGELFFGEGSRLTVL.

The chain combines TRBV7-8 with TRBJ2-7; D is unresolved. V lost 2 bases to trimming and J lost 6 bases, with 14 bases between them. The CDR3 covers 14 residues. Germline CDR1 SGHVS, CDR2 FQNEAQ. CDR3 in DNA: TGTGCCAGCAGCTTAATCAGGCCCTTCATCGAGCAGTACTTC. Its translation is CASSLIRPFIEQYF.

V usage is TRBV6-6 and J usage is TRBJ2-7, with no clear D. This CDR3 is 11 amino acids long. Per the germline V gene, CDR1 is MNHNY and CDR2 is SVGAGI (reference sequence). Trimming pared 2 bases from V and 4 bases from J, leaving 3 bases between. The CDR3 region is CASSYVYEQYF. CDR3 coding DNA: TGTGCCAGCAGTTACGTATACGAGCAGTACTTC.

The count of this clone is one. This chain uses TRBV27 with TRBJ2-1, with D possibly being TRBD2 (7 bases). Germline V gives CDR1 MNHEY, CDR2 SMNVEV (reference sequence). V lost 4 bases to trimming and J lost 7 bases, with 14 bases between them. The CDR3 is made up of 14 amino acids. The CDR3 DNA reads as TGTGCCAGCAGTTACAGGGAGGGGACTAATGAGCAGTTCTTC. Its protein is CASSYREGTNEQFF.